This T cell receptor (beta chain) derives from a study of identical twins. Unique molecular identifiers were in the cDNA, with template-switch universal primer binding. TCRdb processed the 5' RACE reads anew with MiXCR; each CDR3 protein has one entry. The repertoire holds around 690,000 distinct CDR3 sequences, with 21% as singletons. Per the germline V gene, CDR1 is SGHDT and CDR2 is YYEEEE. This CDR3 has 13 amino acids. The V gene lost 2 bases and the J gene lost 6 bases, with 11 bases spanning the gap. These same data were also listed under a study on T cells expressing NK-cell markers. That investigation notes: Sorted T-cell subsets CD3+CD56+NKG2C+, CD3+CD56+NKG2C- and CD3+CD56-NKG2C+ were TCR beta-sequenced.

The sequence was obtained from a woman under 30 in good health. Material: PBMCs. The chain recombines TRBV5-6 with TRBJ1-2; the D gene is possibly TRBD1 (6 bases). The CDR3 loop reads CASSLGSGDGYTF. For the CDR3, the DNA is TGTGCCAGCAGCTTAGGGTCAGGGGATGGCTACACCTTC.